Below, one TCR beta chain is given with its context. Its antigen is unknown. CDR3 length: 16 amino acids. V trimming: 2 bases; J trimming: 0 bases; junction bases outside the gene matches: 4. Germline CDR1 is SGHRS and CDR2 is YFSETQ. The data derive from a study of shared clonotypes between healthy human individuals. Study context: Three plates each covered CD4 naive and memory; CD8 naive two, CD8 memory one.

Here immunoSEQ multiplex PCR was the method, and the copy in TCRdb shows in-frame clones only, minus some. The sample has millions of clones, over 85% seen once. Whole-study findings and limits: Non-shared clonotypes were found to have lower generation probabilities than the clonotypes that were shared by all four of the sorted-subset donors. Read depth was anticipated to influence clonotype sharing among donors. Researchers sampled blood only, noting tissue repertoires likely differ.

V gene TRBV5-1 combines with J gene TRBJ2-3; the match to TRBD2 covers 9 bases. This TCR derives from a young man in good health. Material for sequencing was naive CD4+ T cells sorted from blood. The subset denotes: CD45RA+ positively selected. CDR3 DNA: TGCGCCAGCAGCTTACCTAGCGGGACTAGCACAGATACGCAGTATTTT. Protein product: CASSLPSGTSTDTQYF.